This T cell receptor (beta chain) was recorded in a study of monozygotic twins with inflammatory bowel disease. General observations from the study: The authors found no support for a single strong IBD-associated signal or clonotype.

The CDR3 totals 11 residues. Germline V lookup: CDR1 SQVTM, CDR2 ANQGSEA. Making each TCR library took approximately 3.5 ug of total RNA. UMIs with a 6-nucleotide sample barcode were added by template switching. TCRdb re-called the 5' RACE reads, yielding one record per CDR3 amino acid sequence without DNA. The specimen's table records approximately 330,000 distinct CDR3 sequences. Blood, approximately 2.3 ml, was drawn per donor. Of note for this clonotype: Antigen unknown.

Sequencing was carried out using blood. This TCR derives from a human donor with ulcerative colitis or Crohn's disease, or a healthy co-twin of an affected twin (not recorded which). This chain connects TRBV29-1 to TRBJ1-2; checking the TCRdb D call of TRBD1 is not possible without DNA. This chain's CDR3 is CSAVTGDGYTF.